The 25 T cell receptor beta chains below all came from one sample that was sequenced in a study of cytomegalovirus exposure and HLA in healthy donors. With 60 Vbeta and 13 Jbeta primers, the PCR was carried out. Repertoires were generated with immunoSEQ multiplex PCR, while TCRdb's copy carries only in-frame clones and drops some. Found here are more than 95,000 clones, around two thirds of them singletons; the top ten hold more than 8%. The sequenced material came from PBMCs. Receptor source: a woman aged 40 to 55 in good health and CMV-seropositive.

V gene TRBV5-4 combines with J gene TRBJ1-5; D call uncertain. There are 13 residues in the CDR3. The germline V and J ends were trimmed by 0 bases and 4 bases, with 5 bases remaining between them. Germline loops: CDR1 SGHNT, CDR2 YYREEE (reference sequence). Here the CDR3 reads CASSLDSNQPQHF. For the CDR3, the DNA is TGTGCCAGCAGCTTGGACAGTAATCAGCCCCAGCATTTT.

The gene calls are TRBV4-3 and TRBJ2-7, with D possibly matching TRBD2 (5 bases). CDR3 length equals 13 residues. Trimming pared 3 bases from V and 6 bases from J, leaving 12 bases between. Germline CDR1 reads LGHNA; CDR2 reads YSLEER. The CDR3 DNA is TGCGCCAGCAGCCAGATGTCTAGCTCCGAGCAGTACTTC. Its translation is CASSQMSSSEQYF.

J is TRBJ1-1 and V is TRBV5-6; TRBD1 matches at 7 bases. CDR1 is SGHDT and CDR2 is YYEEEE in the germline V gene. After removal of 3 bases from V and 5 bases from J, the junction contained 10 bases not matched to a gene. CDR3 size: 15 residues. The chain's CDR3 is CASSYIYRGQTEAFF. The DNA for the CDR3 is TGTGCCAGCAGCTACATATACAGGGGTCAGACTGAAGCTTTCTTT.

The CDR3 loop is CASSITGVTEAFF. The CDR3 coding sequence is TGTGCCAGCAGCATCACAGGGGTTACTGAAGCTTTCTTT. The chain joins TRBV5-4 to TRBJ1-1; TRBD1 matches 7 bases. Trimming at V came to 4 bases and at J to 5 bases, leaving 5 bases not matched to a gene. The CDR3 sequence is 13 residues long. Germline loops: CDR1 SGHNT, CDR2 YYREEE (reference sequence).

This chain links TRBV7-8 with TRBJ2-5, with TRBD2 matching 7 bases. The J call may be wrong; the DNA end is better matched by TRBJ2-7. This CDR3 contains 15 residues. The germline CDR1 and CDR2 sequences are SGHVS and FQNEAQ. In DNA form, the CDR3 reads TGTGCCAGCAGCGCCCCTAGCGGCGGTCGCTACGAGCAGTACTTC. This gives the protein CASSAPSGGRYEQYF.

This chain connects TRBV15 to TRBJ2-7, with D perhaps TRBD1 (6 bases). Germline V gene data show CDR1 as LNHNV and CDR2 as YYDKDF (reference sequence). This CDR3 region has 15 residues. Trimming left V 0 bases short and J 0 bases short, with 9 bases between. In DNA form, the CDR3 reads TGTGCCACCAGCAGAGACAGGGGAGACTCCTACGAGCAGTACTTC. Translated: CATSRDRGDSYEQYF.

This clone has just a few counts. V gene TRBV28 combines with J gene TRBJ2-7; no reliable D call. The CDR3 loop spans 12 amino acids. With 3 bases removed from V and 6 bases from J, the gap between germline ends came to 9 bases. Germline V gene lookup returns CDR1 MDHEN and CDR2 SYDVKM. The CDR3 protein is CASSFFPFEQYF. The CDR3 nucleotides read TGTGCCAGCAGTTTTTTCCCCTTCGAGCAGTACTTC.

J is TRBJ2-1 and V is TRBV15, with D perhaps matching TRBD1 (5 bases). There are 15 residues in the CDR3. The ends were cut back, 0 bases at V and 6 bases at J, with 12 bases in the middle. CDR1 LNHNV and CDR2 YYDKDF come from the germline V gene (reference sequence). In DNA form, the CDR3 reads TGTGCCACCAGCAGAGATAGGAGAAGGGGCAATGAGCAGTTCTTC. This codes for CATSRDRRRGNEQFF.

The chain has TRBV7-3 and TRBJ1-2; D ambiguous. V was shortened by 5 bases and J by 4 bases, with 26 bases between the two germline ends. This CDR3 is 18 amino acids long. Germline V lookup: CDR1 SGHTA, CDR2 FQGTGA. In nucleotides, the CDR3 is TGTGCCAGCAGCCCCCAGCTCCTATTCAGAGGGCGGATCTATGGCTACACCTTC. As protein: CASSPQLLFRGRIYGYTF. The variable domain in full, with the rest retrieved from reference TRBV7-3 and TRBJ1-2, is GAGVSQTPSNKVTEKGKYVELRCDPISGHTALYWYRQSLGQGPEFLIYFQGTGAADDSGLPNDRFFAVRPEGSVSTLKIQRTERGDSAVYLCASSPQLLFRGRIYGYTFGSGTRLTVV.

CDR3 region: CASSYGTGAGANVLTF. The DNA for the CDR3 is TGTGCCAGCAGTTACGGTACAGGAGCTGGGGCCAACGTCCTGACTTTC. The gene calls are TRBV6-5 and TRBJ2-6, with TRBD1 as a possible D gene (5 bases). The germline V gene has CDR1 MNHEY and CDR2 SVGAGI. The CDR3 is made up of 16 amino acids. V was clipped by 2 bases and J by 2 bases, with 10 bases between them.

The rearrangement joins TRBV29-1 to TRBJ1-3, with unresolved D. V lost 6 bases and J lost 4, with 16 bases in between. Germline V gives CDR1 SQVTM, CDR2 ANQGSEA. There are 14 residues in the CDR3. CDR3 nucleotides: TGCAGCGTCGGCGGCTCCGGGTCCGGAAACACCATATATTTT. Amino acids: CSVGGSGSGNTIYF.

The CDR3 bases are TGTGCCAGCAGCTTAGTGATAGGGGACAGGAGGCCGTACTACGAGCAGTACTTC. Its protein is CASSLVIGDRRPYYEQYF. V and J are TRBV11-2 and TRBJ2-7, with 8 bases matching TRBD1. In germline, CDR1 is SGHAT, CDR2 FQNNGV. Trimming at V came to 1 base and at J to 3 bases, leaving 14 bases not matched to a gene. The CDR3 is 18 amino acids.

CDR3 in amino acids: CSVPESPGELFF. CDR3 nucleotide sequence: TGCAGCGTACCCGAGTCCCCCGGGGAGCTGTTTTTT. This chain links TRBV29-1 with TRBJ2-2; D not certain. Trimming pared 6 bases from V and 6 bases from J, leaving 11 bases between. The CDR3 totals 12 residues. The germline V gene encodes CDR1 SQVTM and CDR2 ANQGSEA.

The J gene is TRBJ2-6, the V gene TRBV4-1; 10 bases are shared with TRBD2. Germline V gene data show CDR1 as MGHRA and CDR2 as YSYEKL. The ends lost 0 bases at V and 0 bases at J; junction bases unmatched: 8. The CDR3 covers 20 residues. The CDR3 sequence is CASSQDPAGGSSSGANVLTF. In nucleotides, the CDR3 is TGCGCCAGCAGCCAAGATCCAGCGGGAGGGTCGAGCTCTGGGGCCAACGTCCTGACTTTC.

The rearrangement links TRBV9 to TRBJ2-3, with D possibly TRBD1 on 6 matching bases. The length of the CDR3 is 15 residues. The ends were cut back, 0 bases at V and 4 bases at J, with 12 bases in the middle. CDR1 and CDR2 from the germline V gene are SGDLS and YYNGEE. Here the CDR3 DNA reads TGTGCCAGCAGCGTAGATATCAGGGGCTCAGATACGCAGTATTTT. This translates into CASSVDIRGSDTQYF.

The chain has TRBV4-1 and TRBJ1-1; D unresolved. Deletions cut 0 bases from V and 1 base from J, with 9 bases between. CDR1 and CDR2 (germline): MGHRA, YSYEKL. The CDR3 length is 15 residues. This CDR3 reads CASSQDIPGNTEAFF. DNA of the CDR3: TGCGCCAGCAGCCAAGATATCCCGGGGAACACTGAAGCTTTCTTT.

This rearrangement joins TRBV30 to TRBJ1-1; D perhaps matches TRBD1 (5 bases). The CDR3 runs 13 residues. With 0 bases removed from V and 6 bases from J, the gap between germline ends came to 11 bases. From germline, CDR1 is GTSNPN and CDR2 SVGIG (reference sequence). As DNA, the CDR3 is TGTGCCTGGAGTGTACGCAGGGTCTCTGAAGCTTTCTTT. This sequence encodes CAWSVRRVSEAFF.

The CDR3 nucleotides are TGTGCCAGTAAACCGGGACAGGGGGTTAACACCGGGGAGCTGTTTTTT. Translation: CASKPGQGVNTGELFF. The chain couples TRBV19 to TRBJ2-2; 11 bases fit TRBD1. V trimming: 7 bases; J trimming: 2 bases; junction bases outside the gene matches: 6. Germline loops: CDR1 LNHDA, CDR2 SQIVND (reference sequence). CDR3 length equals 16 residues.

The CDR3 here is CASSSLVTAPGGELFF. The CDR3, as DNA: TGTGCCAGTAGTTCGTTGGTGACAGCCCCGGGCGGGGAGCTGTTTTTT. This chain links TRBV19 with TRBJ2-2, with D possibly TRBD1 on 5 matching bases. V was cut by 5 bases and J by 7 bases, with 20 bases left in between. The germline V gene encodes CDR1 LNHDA and CDR2 SQIVND (reference sequence). The CDR3 contains 16 residues.

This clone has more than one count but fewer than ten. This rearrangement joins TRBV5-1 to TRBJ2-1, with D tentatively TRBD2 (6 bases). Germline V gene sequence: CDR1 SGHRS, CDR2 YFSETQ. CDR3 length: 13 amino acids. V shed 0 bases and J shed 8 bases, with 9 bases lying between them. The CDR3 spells CASSLVREDEQFF. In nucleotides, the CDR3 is TGCGCCAGCAGCTTGGTCAGGGAGGATGAGCAGTTCTTC.

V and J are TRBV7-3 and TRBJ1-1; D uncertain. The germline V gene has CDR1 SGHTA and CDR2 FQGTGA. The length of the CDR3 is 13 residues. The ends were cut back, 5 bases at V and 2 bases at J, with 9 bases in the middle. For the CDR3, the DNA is TGTGCCAGCAGCCCCGGGTCTAACACTGAAGCTTTCTTT. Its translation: CASSPGSNTEAFF.

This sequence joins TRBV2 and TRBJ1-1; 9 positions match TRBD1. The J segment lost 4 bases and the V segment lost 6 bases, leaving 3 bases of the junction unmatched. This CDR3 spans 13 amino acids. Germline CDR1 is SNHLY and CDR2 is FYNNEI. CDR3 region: CASRKQGATEAFF. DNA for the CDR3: TGTGCCAGCAGGAAACAGGGGGCCACTGAAGCTTTCTTT.

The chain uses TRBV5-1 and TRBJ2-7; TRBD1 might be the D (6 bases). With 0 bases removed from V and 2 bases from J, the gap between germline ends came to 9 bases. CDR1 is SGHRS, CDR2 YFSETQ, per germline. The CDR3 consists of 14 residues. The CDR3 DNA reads TGCGCCAGCAGCTTGGCAACAGGGACCTACGAGCAGTACTTC. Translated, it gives CASSLATGTYEQYF.

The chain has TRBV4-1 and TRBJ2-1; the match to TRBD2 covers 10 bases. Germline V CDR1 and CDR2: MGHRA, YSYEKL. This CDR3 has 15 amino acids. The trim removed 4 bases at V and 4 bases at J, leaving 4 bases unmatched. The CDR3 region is CASSLPGLAYNEQFF. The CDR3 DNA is TGCGCCAGCAGCCTTCCGGGACTAGCGTACAATGAGCAGTTCTTC.

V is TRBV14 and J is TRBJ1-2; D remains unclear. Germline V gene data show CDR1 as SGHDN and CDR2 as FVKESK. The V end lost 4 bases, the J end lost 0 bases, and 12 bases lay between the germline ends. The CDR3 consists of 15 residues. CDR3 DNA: TGTGCCAGCAGCCCCGATTGGTACACTAACTATGGCTACACCTTC. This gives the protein CASSPDWYTNYGYTF.